The following is a TCR beta chain sequence with its context. The antigen remains undetermined. The record originates from a study of shared clonotypes between healthy human individuals. Notes on the study in general: Across a handful of donors, naive CD4 shared around 5.1%, naive CD8 more than 3%, memory CD4 roughly 2.2%, memory CD8 0.4%.

Trimming removed 3 bases from V and 1 base from J, with 13 bases in between. The length of the CDR3 is 15 residues. Germline V gene sequence: CDR1 MNHEY, CDR2 SMNVEV (reference sequence). Libraries were prepared by immunoSEQ multiplex PCR; TCRdb keeps only in-frame clonotypes and omits some of them. This sample has roughly 2,500,000 clones, with 93% found just once. This receptor was obtained from a man aged 18 to 35 in good health. Some clones in this sample may be carry-over from other donors' samples. The sequenced material came from naive CD4+ T cells from PBMCs. Subset given: CD45RA+ positively selected. The rearrangement links TRBV27 to TRBJ2-7; the D gene is possibly TRBD1 (6 bases). The CDR3 is CASSFGLRGSYEQYF. The CDR3 DNA reads TGTGCCAGCAGTTTCGGTCTCAGGGGATCCTACGAGCAGTACTTC.